This T cell receptor beta chain was identified during a study of siplizumab effects on memory and regulatory T cells. This CDR3 comprises 13 residues. Per the germline V gene, CDR1 is MNHEY and CDR2 is SVGAGI. Trimming shortened V by 4 bases and J by 2 bases, and 8 bases separated the two germline ends. For every sample, about 10^5 TCR templates were assayed. Sequenced by immunoSEQ multiplex PCR; TCRdb stores in-frame clones only, minus some. The table has tens of thousands of clones, 90% to 95% seen once. The V call is TRBV6-5, the J call TRBJ1-1; D gene ambiguous. The TCR comes from a human donor in good health. The specimen was CD8+ T cells sorted from blood. CDR3 sequence: CASSWASNTEAFF. The CDR3 DNA sequence: TGTGCCAGCAGTTGGGCGAGTAACACTGAAGCTTTCTTT.